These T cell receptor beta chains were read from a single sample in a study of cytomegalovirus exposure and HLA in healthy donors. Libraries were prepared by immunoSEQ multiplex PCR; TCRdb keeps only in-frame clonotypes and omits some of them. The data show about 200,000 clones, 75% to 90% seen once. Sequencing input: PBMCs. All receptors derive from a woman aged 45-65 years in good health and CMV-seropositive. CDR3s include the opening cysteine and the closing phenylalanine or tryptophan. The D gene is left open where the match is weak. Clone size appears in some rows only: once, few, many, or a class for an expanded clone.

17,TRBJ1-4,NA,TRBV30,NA,TGTGCCTGGATCTCAGAGAGAGGCTCCCCGGCTAATGAAAAACTGTTTTTT,CAWISERGSPANEKLFF
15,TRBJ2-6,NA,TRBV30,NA,TGTGCCTGGAGTGTCCGAGGAGCTGGGGCCAACGTCCTGACTTTC,CAWSVRGAGANVLTF
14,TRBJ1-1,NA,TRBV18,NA,TGTGCCAGCTCACCTCGCGAGGTTCACACTGAAGCTTTCTTT,CASSPREVHTEAFF
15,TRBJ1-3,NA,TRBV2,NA,TGTGCCAGCAGTGAGAACAACCCGCGGTGGGACACCATATATTTT,CASSENNPRWDTIYF
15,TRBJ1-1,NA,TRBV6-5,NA,NA,CASSSSGGEYTEAFF
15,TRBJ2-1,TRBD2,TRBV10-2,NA,TGCGCCAGCAGTGAGGTAGCGGGAGGAAACAATGAGCAGTTCTTC,CASSEVAGGNNEQFF
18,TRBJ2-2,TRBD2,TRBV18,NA,TGTGCCAGCTCACCACCGAAATTAGCGGGGGCGAACACCGGGGAGCTGTTTTTT,CASSPPKLAGANTGELFF
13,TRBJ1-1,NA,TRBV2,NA,TGTGCCAGCAGTGCAGAATCGAACACTGAAGCTTTCTTT,CASSAESNTEAFF
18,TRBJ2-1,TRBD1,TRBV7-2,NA,TGTGCCAGCAGCTTAGTCACGGGCGGGACAGGGGACAGGAATGAGCAGTTCTTC,CASSLVTGGTGDRNEQFF
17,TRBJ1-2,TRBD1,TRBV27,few,TGTGCCAGCAGCGACCGGACAGGGTCGGGTCGGGGCTATGGCTACACCTTC,CASSDRTGSGRGYGYTF
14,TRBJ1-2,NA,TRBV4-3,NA,TGCGCCAGCAGCCACGGTGCCTGGGTACAGGGCTACACCTTC,CASSHGAWVQGYTF